The entry that follows covers one T cell receptor beta chain sequence. This sample was included in a study of patients and donors after allogeneic stem cell transplantation. The CDR3 consists of 14 residues. TCRdb independently ran MiXCR on the RT-PCR reads; one entry per CDR3 protein. Of about a million distinct CDR3 sequences detected, over 15% appear once; the ten largest clones hold around 5.5%. The chain links TRBV21-1 to TRBJ1-1; the table's D call, TRBD1, was not checked against the DNA. TRBV21-1 is shown as a pseudogene. Sample: blood, either unsorted or a sorted T cell fraction (not recorded which). This TCR was recovered from a human donor who was either an allogeneic HSCT recipient or a stem cell or donor lymphocyte infusion donor (not recorded which). It is not recorded whose cells these are; they may come from a transplant donor. The DNA of the CDR3 is TGTGCCAGCAGCCGACAGGTGACGAACACTGAAGCTTTCTTT. It yields the protein CASSRQVTNTEAFF.